A single sample is the source of the 5 T cell receptor beta chains below, sequenced in a study of blood T cell repertoires in COVID-19. Sequenced by immunoSEQ multiplex PCR; TCRdb stores in-frame clones only, minus some. The sample carries some 390,000 clones, around 89% recorded once. Sequenced input: peripheral blood. The receptors here all came from a woman in her 40s with COVID-19, enrolled during active disease.

The sample holds one count of this clone. This chain uses TRBV5-6 with TRBJ1-2; D is uncertain. Germline lookup yields CDR1 SGHDT and CDR2 YYEEEE. Trimming stripped 2 bases from V and 3 bases from J, with 8 bases between. This CDR3 has 13 amino acids. CDR3 nucleotide sequence: TGTGCCAGCAGCTTCGGGGTTGACTATGGCTACACCTTC. This sequence encodes CASSFGVDYGYTF.

The gene calls are TRBV19 and TRBJ1-1, with a weak D call TRBD1 (5 bases). Germline CDR1 and CDR2: LNHDA and SQIVND (reference sequence). Trimming removed 5 bases at V and 8 bases at J, with 24 bases between. The CDR3 spans 16 residues. The CDR3 sequence is CASSPRAGLRFGEAFF. CDR3 sequence (DNA): TGTGCCAGTAGTCCTCGGGCAGGGTTACGTTTCGGGGAAGCTTTCTTT.

This chain joins TRBV30 and TRBJ1-4; 9 bases align to TRBD1. The CDR3 spans 16 residues. Germline lookup yields CDR1 GTSNPN and CDR2 SVGIG (reference sequence). V gave up 4 bases and J gave up 4 bases; unmatched junction bases: 10. For the CDR3, the DNA is TGTGCCTGGAAGAACAACAGGGGGCTTGGTAATGAAAAACTGTTTTTT. Encoded protein: CAWKNNRGLGNEKLFF.

CDR3: CASRRQGVGNSPLHF. As DNA, the CDR3 is TGTGCCAGCAGGCGACAGGGGGTAGGTAATTCACCCCTCCACTTT. The chain links TRBV2 to TRBJ1-6, with 9 bases identical to TRBD1. The CDR3 has 15 amino acids. With 6 bases clipped from V and 6 bases from J, the junction kept 6 bases outside the gene matches. The germline V gene has CDR1 SNHLY and CDR2 FYNNEI. The full variable domain, in which reference TRBV2 and TRBJ1-6 provide the parts outside the CDR3, is EPEVTQTPSHQVTQMGQEVILRCVPISNHLYFYWYRQILGQKVEFLVSFYNNEISEKSEIFDDQFSVERPDGSNFTLKIRSTKLEDSAMYFCASRRQGVGNSPLHFGNGTRLTVT.

The chain uses TRBV18 and TRBJ1-4; D gene unclear. V was cut by 3 bases and J by 8 bases, with 16 bases left in between. Germline lookup yields CDR1 KGHSH and CDR2 LQKENI. This CDR3 has 15 amino acids. The CDR3 DNA is TGTGCCAGCTCACCCTTGATGGGTGGAGACGAAAAACTGTTTTTT. Translating gives CASSPLMGGDEKLFF.